These 25 T cell receptor beta chains originate from one sample sequenced in a study of response to subunit inactivated influenza vaccine. TCRdb fed the RT-PCR reads into MiXCR, producing one record per CDR3 protein. The table includes roughly 780,000 distinct CDR3 sequences, about 18% detected once. Here the sequenced sample was PBMCs from blood, taken roughly 5 days after vaccination. The receptors here all came from a man aged 45-60 years who received an inactivated influenza vaccine.

This clonotype was recorded many times. The J gene is TRBJ1-1, the V gene TRBV10-3, with 7 bases matching TRBD1. There are 13 residues in the CDR3. Germline V gene lookup returns CDR1 ENHRY and CDR2 SYGVKD. V shed 9 bases and J 1 base; nucleotides not matched to a gene: 5. The CDR3 region is CAMSTGTNTEAFF. CDR3 coding DNA: TGTGCCATGTCGACAGGGACGAACACTGAAGCTTTCTTT.

V is TRBV6-2 or TRBV6-3 and J is TRBJ2-7, with D hard to call. V was pared by 0 bases and J by 4 bases, with 16 bases between. The CDR3 runs 16 residues. Germline loops: CDR1 MNHEY, CDR2 SVGEGT. The CDR3: CASSYSPRSLGYEQYF. In nucleotides, the CDR3 is TGTGCCAGCAGTTACTCGCCTAGGTCTTTGGGTTACGAGCAGTACTTC.

The V call is TRBV6-5, the J call TRBJ1-2; no definite D call. The germline gives CDR1 MNHEY, CDR2 SVGAGI. There are 12 residues in the CDR3. V shed 9 bases and J shed 4 bases, with 12 bases lying between them. CDR3: CASYTESYGYTF. CDR3 DNA sequence: TGTGCCAGTTACACGGAAAGCTATGGCTACACCTTC.

This clonotype was seen a single time. The chain joins TRBV18 to TRBJ2-5; 9 bases match TRBD2. The junction had 5 bases not matched to a gene; V was cut back by 3 bases and J by 6 bases. The CDR3 is 14 residues long. CDR1 and CDR2 (germline): KGHSH, LQKENI. Written as DNA, the CDR3 is TGTGCCAGCTCACCTCCTAGCGGGGCCCAGACCCAGTACTTC. This codes for CASSPPSGAQTQYF.

There are a few counts of this clonotype. The V and J genes are TRBV5-1 and TRBJ2-1; D not resolved. The ends were cut back, 0 bases at V and 5 bases at J, with 3 bases in the middle. The CDR3 runs 12 residues. Germline CDR1 SGHRS, CDR2 YFSETQ. The CDR3 reads CASSLDHNEQFF. The CDR3 DNA reads TGCGCCAGCAGCTTGGACCACAATGAGCAGTTCTTC.

This clonotype was detected only a few times. The J gene is TRBJ2-1, the V gene TRBV28; possibly TRBD1 for D (6 bases). This CDR3 is 18 amino acids long. The V end was cut by 4 bases, the J end by 6 bases, with 25 bases between. Germline V CDR1 and CDR2: MDHEN, SYDVKM. CDR3 nucleotide sequence: TGTGCCAGCAGTTCGCGGACAGTAGGGTGGGGGTTAAGCAATGAGCAGTTCTTC. Protein sequence: CASSSRTVGWGLSNEQFF.

The gene calls are TRBV7-9 and TRBJ2-5; D might be TRBD1 (5 bases). CDR1 and CDR2 from the germline V gene are SEHNR and FQNEAQ (reference sequence). The CDR3 consists of 16 residues. With 5 bases removed from V and 2 bases from J, the gap between germline ends came to 18 bases. This CDR3 is CASSRRLPGAQETQYF. The CDR3 DNA is TGTGCCAGCAGCAGACGCCTGCCTGGGGCACAAGAGACCCAGTACTTC.

The CDR3 loop reads CATRGRGDRGYNEQFF. CDR3 nucleotide sequence: TGTGCCACCAGGGGACGGGGGGACAGGGGATACAATGAGCAGTTCTTC. The rearrangement links TRBV24-1 to TRBJ2-1, with TRBD1 matching 10 bases. The CDR3 spans 16 residues. V trimming: 7 bases; J trimming: 4 bases; junction bases outside the gene matches: 9. Germline V gene data show CDR1 as KGHDR and CDR2 as SFDVKD.

V gene TRBV7-9 combines with J gene TRBJ2-7, with 8 nucleotides matching TRBD1. J was trimmed by 2 bases and V by 5 bases; bases with no gene match: 11. This CDR3 has 16 amino acids. The germline gives CDR1 SEHNR, CDR2 FQNEAQ (reference sequence). The CDR3 sequence is CASSPLRDRPPYEQYF. CDR3 DNA sequence: TGTGCCAGCAGCCCTCTTCGGGACAGGCCCCCCTACGAGCAGTACTTC.

This clonotype showed up just once. The chain combines TRBV5-1 with TRBJ1-3; D ambiguous. Germline CDR1 is SGHRS and CDR2 is YFSETQ. The CDR3 consists of 15 residues. Deletions cut 4 bases from V and 4 bases from J, with 15 bases between. In DNA, the CDR3 is TGCGCCAGCAGCCTCTCCACAGCTACGGGAAACACCATATATTTT. Its translation: CASSLSTATGNTIYF.

This clonotype was observed a few times. V is TRBV5-1 and J is TRBJ2-1, with D perhaps given as TRBD1 or TRBD2 (5 bases each). CDR1 is SGHRS and CDR2 is YFSETQ in the germline V gene. V was trimmed by 3 bases and J by 8 bases, leaving 9 bases between them. The CDR3 contains 12 residues. CDR3 DNA sequence: TGCGCCAGCAGCTCTCAGGGACATGAGCAGTTCTTC. Its protein is CASSSQGHEQFF.

This clonotype appeared a few times. The chain links TRBV20-1 to TRBJ1-1, with 8 bases fitting TRBD1. This CDR3 is built from 14 residues. In germline, CDR1 is DFQATT, CDR2 SNEGSKA (reference sequence). The V and J ends lost 3 bases and 0 bases, in that order; junction bases with no gene match: 3. The CDR3 sequence is CSASYRGLNTEAFF. The CDR3 bases are TGCAGTGCTAGTTACAGGGGGTTGAACACTGAAGCTTTCTTT.

This clonotype was seen more than once but under ten times. The chain recombines TRBV5-7 with TRBJ1-5; D is perhaps TRBD1 (6 bases). TRBV5-7 is an ORF for which the function is uncertain. The CDR3 covers 13 residues. Trimming stripped 6 bases from V and 5 bases from J, with 12 bases between. The CDR3 DNA is TGTGCCAGCATTAGGACAGCTGATCAGCCCCAGCATTTT. This encodes CASIRTADQPQHF.

In this sample, this clonotype turned up a few times. This chain joins TRBV6-5 and TRBJ1-6, with D possibly being TRBD1 (6 bases). Between the trimmed V and J ends, which lost 4 bases and 5 bases, there was a span of 9 bases. Germline V gives CDR1 MNHEY, CDR2 SVGAGI. The CDR3 consists of 14 residues. The CDR3 sequence is CASSSRGNNSPLHF. The CDR3 region has the DNA TGTGCCAGCAGTTCCAGGGGCAATAATTCACCCCTCCACTTT.

This clonotype was observed at least ten times. The chain combines TRBV15 with TRBJ2-6, with D uncertain. Looked up from germline, CDR1 is LNHNV and CDR2 is YYDKDF (reference sequence). This CDR3 is built from 14 residues. V was clipped by 7 bases and J by 0 bases, with 7 bases between them. This CDR3 is CATTGNSGANVLTF. The CDR3 DNA is TGTGCCACCACAGGTAACTCTGGGGCCAACGTCCTGACTTTC.

The CDR3: CASSRSWRDYEQYF. In DNA, the CDR3 is TGCGCCAGCAGCAGGTCCTGGCGGGACTACGAGCAGTACTTC. The rearrangement joins TRBV4-3 to TRBJ2-7, with D possibly being TRBD2 (6 bases). The CDR3 has 14 amino acids. The germline V and J ends were trimmed by 5 bases and 3 bases, with 14 bases remaining between them. CDR1 and CDR2 from the germline V gene are LGHNA and YSLEER.

The V and J genes are TRBV10-3 and TRBJ2-3, with 9 nucleotides matching TRBD2. V gave up 0 bases and J gave up 4 bases; unmatched junction bases: 8. This CDR3 comprises 17 residues. CDR1 is ENHRY and CDR2 is SYGVKD in the germline V gene. The CDR3 region is CAISESQVVAGADTQYF. Written as DNA, the CDR3 is TGTGCCATCAGTGAGTCGCAGGTGGTAGCGGGAGCAGATACGCAGTATTTT.

The gene calls are TRBV7-6 and TRBJ1-1; 11 nucleotides line up with TRBD1. Germline V gene data show CDR1 as SGHVS and CDR2 as FNYEAQ. The CDR3 loop spans 14 amino acids. The V segment lost 4 bases and the J segment 7 bases; nucleotides outside the gene matches: 5. CDR3 in DNA: TGTGCCAGCAGCTGGACAGGGGGCCGGGATGAAGCTTTCTTT. Protein sequence: CASSWTGGRDEAFF.

This clonotype was seen a handful of times. J is TRBJ1-2 and V is TRBV20-1, with a possible D match to TRBD1 (6 bases). Between the trimmed V and J ends, which lost 0 bases and 8 bases, there was a span of 16 bases. Germline values: CDR1 DFQATT, CDR2 SNEGSKA (reference sequence). The CDR3 length is 14 residues. CDR3 nucleotides: TGCAGTGCTAGAGATTATAGGGGGGCGAGGGGCTACACCTTC. Its protein is CSARDYRGARGYTF.

In its sample, this clonotype was seen a few times. The V gene is TRBV25-1, the J gene TRBJ1-5; no definite D call. V lost 2 bases to trimming and J lost 3 bases, with 8 bases between them. This CDR3 comprises 14 residues. Per germline, CDR1 MGHDK and CDR2 SYGVNS. CDR3 DNA sequence: TGTGCCAGCAGTGAAACGGGCAACAATCAGCCCCAGCATTTT. This gives the protein CASSETGNNQPQHF. Full variable domain (outside the CDR3, taken from reference TRBV25-1 and TRBJ1-5): EADIYQTPRYLVIGTGKKITLECSQTMGHDKMYWYQQDPGMELHLIHYSYGVNSTEKGDLSSESTVSRIRTEHFPLTLESARPSHTSQYLCASSETGNNQPQHFGDGTRLSIL.

This clonotype occurred many times. V and J are TRBV5-1 and TRBJ2-7; TRBD1 aligns across 12 bases. The CDR3 is 14 residues long. Germline lookup yields CDR1 SGHRS and CDR2 YFSETQ. J lost 4 bases, V lost 3 bases, and 2 bases had no gene match. The CDR3 DNA reads as TGCGCCAGCAGCTGGGGACAGGGGGCATACGAGCAGTACTTC. It codes for CASSWGQGAYEQYF.

This sequence joins TRBV9 and TRBJ2-1, with 12 bases that match TRBD2. Unmatched junction bases numbered 7, after V lost 3 bases and J lost 9 bases. The germline V gene encodes CDR1 SGDLS and CDR2 YYNGEE. The CDR3 sequence is 15 residues long. CDR3 sequence: CASSATSGSRPEQFF. For the CDR3, the DNA is TGTGCCAGCAGCGCGACTAGCGGGAGCCGGCCTGAGCAGTTCTTC.

The rearrangement links TRBV2 to TRBJ2-3, with D maybe TRBD1 (6 bases). This CDR3 has 14 residues. Germline loops: CDR1 SNHLY, CDR2 FYNNEI. Deletions cut 6 bases from V and 2 bases from J, with 12 bases between. The CDR3 reads CASRRTEVTDTQYF. In DNA form, the CDR3 reads TGTGCCAGCAGACGGACAGAAGTCACAGATACGCAGTATTTT.

This clonotype came up a few times. The V and J genes are TRBV6-1 and TRBJ2-2; the match to TRBD1 covers 7 bases. The germline CDR1 and CDR2 sequences are MNHNS and SASEGT. The CDR3 totals 15 residues. The J segment lost 4 bases and the V segment lost 3 bases, leaving 5 bases of the junction unmatched. The CDR3 DNA is TGTGCCAGCAGTGACACAGGGGCCGGCACCGGGGAGCTGTTTTTT. This encodes CASSDTGAGTGELFF.

This clonotype came up many times. The chain is built from TRBV20-1 and TRBJ1-1, with a possible D match to TRBD1 (5 bases). CDR1 is DFQATT, CDR2 SNEGSKA, per germline (reference sequence). This CDR3 is 13 amino acids long. The germline V and J ends were trimmed by 5 bases and 0 bases, with 10 bases remaining between them. CDR3 in DNA: TGCAGTGCTGCGACAGAGATGAACACTGAAGCTTTCTTT. It specifies CSAATEMNTEAFF.